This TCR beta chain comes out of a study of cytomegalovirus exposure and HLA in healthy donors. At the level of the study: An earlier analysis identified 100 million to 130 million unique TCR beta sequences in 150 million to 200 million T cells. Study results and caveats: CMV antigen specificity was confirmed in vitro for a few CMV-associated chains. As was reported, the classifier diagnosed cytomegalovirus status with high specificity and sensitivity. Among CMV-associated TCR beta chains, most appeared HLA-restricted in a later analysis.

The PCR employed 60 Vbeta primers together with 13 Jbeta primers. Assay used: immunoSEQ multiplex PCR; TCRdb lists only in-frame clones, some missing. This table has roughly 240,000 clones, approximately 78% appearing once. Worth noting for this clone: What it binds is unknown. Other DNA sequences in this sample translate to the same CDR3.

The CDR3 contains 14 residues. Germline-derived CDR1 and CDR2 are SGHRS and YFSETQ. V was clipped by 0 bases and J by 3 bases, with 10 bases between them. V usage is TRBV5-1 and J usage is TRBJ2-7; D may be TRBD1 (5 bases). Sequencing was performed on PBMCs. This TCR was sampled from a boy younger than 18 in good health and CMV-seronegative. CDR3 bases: TGCGCCAGCAGCTTGGTGGCAGGGCGCTACGAGCAGTACTTC. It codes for CASSLVAGRYEQYF.